Listed below are T cell receptor beta chains from one sample, sequenced in a study of shared T cell receptors in the human thymus. The protocol was immunoSEQ multiplex PCR, while the TCRdb copy is restricted to in-frame clones and leaves out a portion. Of 55,000 to 75,000 clones in the sample, roughly 96% are singletons; the top ten hold roughly 0.03%. The sample taken for sequencing was thymocytes. Receptor source: a human donor. Both conserved end residues are part of each CDR3. The D gene is left open where the match is weak. For some rows the clone size is stated as once, few or many, or as a class when expanded; others skip it.

cdr3_aa,cdr3_nt,v_call,j_call,clone_size,d_call
CASSPRRHMNTEAFF,TGTGCCAGCAGCCCGAGACGGCACATGAACACTGAAGCTTTCTTT,TRBV5-5,TRBJ1-1,NA,NA
CAISESGLWRRETQYF,TGTGCCATCAGTGAGTCGGGTTTATGGCGGAGAGAGACCCAGTACTTC,TRBV10-3,TRBJ2-5,once,NA
CASSLGIREAGNTEAFF,TGTGCCAGCAGCTTAGGTATCAGGGAGGCGGGCAACACTGAAGCTTTCTTT,TRBV13,TRBJ1-1,NA,NA
CASDRGASGYTF,TGTGCCAGCGACAGGGGAGCTTCTGGCTACACCTTC,TRBV2,TRBJ1-2,NA,TRBD1
CASSSTGGAGQPQHF,TGTGCCAGCAGTTCGACAGGGGGCGCGGGTCAGCCCCAGCATTTT,TRBV27,TRBJ1-5,NA,TRBD1
CASSLAFSGQGYAGNTIYF,TGTGCCAGCAGCTTAGCATTCTCGGGACAGGGATATGCTGGAAACACCATATATTTT,TRBV7-2,TRBJ1-3,NA,TRBD1
CATSFLRREGTYEQYF,TGTGCCACCAGCTTTTTGAGGAGGGAGGGCACCTACGAGCAGTACTTC,TRBV15,TRBJ2-7,NA,TRBD2
CASSVRRGATTGELFF,TGTGCCAGCAGCGTCAGGCGGGGGGCTACAACCGGGGAGCTGTTTTTT,TRBV9,TRBJ2-2,NA,TRBD2
CASSIVSGRGGNQPQHF,TGTGCCAGTAGTATAGTATCGGGTCGGGGGGGCAATCAGCCCCAGCATTTT,TRBV19,TRBJ1-5,NA,NA
CASSLINNEQFF,TGTGCCAGCAGCTTGATCAACAATGAGCAGTTCTTC,TRBV7-3,TRBJ2-1,NA,NA
CASSQETSKYSAHSYEQYF,TGCGCCAGCAGCCAAGAAACCTCGAAGTATAGCGCCCACTCCTACGAGCAGTACTTC,TRBV4-3,TRBJ2-7,NA,NA
CATGRQGNEQYF,TGTGCCACCGGGCGACAGGGGAACGAGCAGTACTTC,TRBV27,TRBJ2-7,NA,TRBD1
CASSYEVGENQPQHF,TGTGCCAGCAGTTATGAAGTGGGAGAAAATCAGCCCCAGCATTTT,TRBV27,TRBJ1-5,once,NA
CSVMGLEAFF,TGCAGCGTGATGGGGCTTGAAGCTTTCTTT,TRBV29-1,TRBJ1-1,NA,NA
CASSQGSAALGTEAFF,TGCGCCAGCAGCCAAGGGTCGGCAGCTTTAGGCACTGAAGCTTTCTTT,TRBV4-3,TRBJ1-1,NA,NA
CARSLNAITYNEQFF,TGTGCCAGAAGCTTGAATGCTATTACCTACAATGAGCAGTTCTTC,TRBV5-3,TRBJ2-1,NA,NA
CASSYSAGGWEKLFF,TGTGCCAGCAGTTACTCGGCAGGGGGCTGGGAAAAACTGTTTTTT,TRBV6-6,TRBJ1-4,NA,TRBD1
CASSLGPATDTQYF,TGCGCCAGCAGCCTAGGACCCGCCACAGATACGCAGTATTTT,TRBV5-1,TRBJ2-3,NA,NA
CASSLNPFVKGENRNEQFF,TGTGCCAGCAGCTTAAATCCCTTCGTGAAGGGGGAGAATAGAAATGAGCAGTTCTTC,TRBV7-3,TRBJ2-1,NA,NA
CASSPLTGPTDTQYF,TGTGCCAGCAGCCCGCTGACAGGGCCCACAGATACGCAGTATTTT,TRBV5-5,TRBJ2-3,NA,TRBD1
CASSEWPGNEQFF,TGTGCCAGCAGTGAATGGCCGGGCAATGAGCAGTTCTTC,TRBV6-1,TRBJ2-1,NA,NA
CASSPGLAGPSSYEQYF,TGCGCCAGCAGCCCGGGACTAGCGGGGCCCTCTTCCTACGAGCAGTACTTC,TRBV5-1,TRBJ2-7,NA,TRBD2
CASSKREGKSYNEQFF,TGTGCCAGCAGCAAGAGGGAGGGGAAATCCTACAATGAGCAGTTCTTC,TRBV2,TRBJ2-1,NA,TRBD2
CASSVDQSGTYNSPLHF,TGTGCCAGCAGCGTAGACCAATCTGGCACCTATAATTCACCCCTCCACTTT,TRBV9,TRBJ1-6,NA,NA
CSVLDSPNQPQHF,TGCAGCGTCTTGGACAGCCCTAATCAGCCCCAGCATTTT,TRBV29-1,TRBJ1-5,NA,NA
CASSQGQWGDQPQHF,TGCGCCAGCAGCCAGGGACAGTGGGGGGATCAGCCCCAGCATTTT,TRBV4-1,TRBJ1-5,NA,TRBD1